One sample yielded the 18 T cell receptor beta chains listed below, sequenced in a study of blood T cell repertoires in COVID-19. This table comes from immunoSEQ multiplex PCR, and its TCRdb copy is limited to in-frame clones, with some not included. The sample holds under 150,000 clones; about nine tenths are singletons and the top ten take 25% to 30%. Material: peripheral blood. All receptors come from a human donor in a cohort sampled during active COVID-19.

The chain links TRBV29-1 to TRBJ2-1; 9 bases line up with TRBD2. Germline loops: CDR1 SQVTM, CDR2 ANQGSEA. With V trimmed by 6 bases and J by 7 bases, 16 bases remained unmatched. The length of the CDR3 is 16 residues. CDR3 sequence: CSVLKGGGGAMNEQFF. For the CDR3, the DNA is TGCAGCGTCCTCAAGGGTGGCGGGGGGGCCATGAATGAGCAGTTCTTC.

This clone was recorded only once. V usage is TRBV13 and J usage is TRBJ2-7; 9 bases are shared with TRBD1. J gave up 1 base and V 3 bases, and 1 base lay outside the gene matches. Germline CDR1 is PRHDT and CDR2 is FYEKMQ (reference sequence). This CDR3 is built from 14 residues. CDR3 amino acids: CASSFGQGSYEQYF. CDR3 DNA: TGTGCCAGCAGCTTCGGACAGGGGTCCTACGAGCAGTACTTC.

V and J are TRBV6-4 and TRBJ2-1; 12 bases align to TRBD2. The CDR3 extends over 16 amino acids. The germline V gene has CDR1 MRHNA and CDR2 SNTAGT. V shed 5 bases and J 4 bases; nucleotides not matched to a gene: 6. The CDR3 bases are TGTGCCAGCAGTCCCTCCGGGACTAGCGGGTACAATGAGCAGTTCTTC. Its translation is CASSPSGTSGYNEQFF.

This rearrangement joins TRBV27 to TRBJ2-3; 7 bases agree with TRBD1. The CDR3 loop spans 13 amino acids. After removal of 10 bases from V and 8 bases from J, the junction contained 12 bases not matched to a gene. In germline, CDR1 is MNHEY, CDR2 SMNVEV (reference sequence). For the CDR3, the DNA is TGTGCCACCAATAGGGGGCCCAGAGGTACGCAGTATTTT. This gives the protein CATNRGPRGTQYF.

The chain has TRBV19 and TRBJ1-1, with 9 bases aligning to TRBD1. The CDR3 is 18 residues long. CDR1 is LNHDA and CDR2 is SQIVND in the germline V gene (reference sequence). V shed 10 bases and J 0 bases; nucleotides not matched to a gene: 18. Here the CDR3 reads CATHPTKGQGNMNTEAFF. DNA of the CDR3: TGTGCCACTCATCCGACTAAAGGACAGGGGAACATGAACACTGAAGCTTTCTTT.

V usage is TRBV6-5 and J usage is TRBJ1-2, with a tentative D call TRBD1 (6 bases). Trimming left V 7 bases short and J 5 bases short, with 11 bases between. CDR3 length: 12 residues. Looked up from germline, CDR1 is MNHEY and CDR2 is SVGAGI. The CDR3 reads CASTTGLYGYTF. As DNA, the CDR3 is TGTGCCAGCACTACAGGGCTTTATGGCTACACCTTC.

This chain links TRBV7-3 with TRBJ1-4; a possible D gene is TRBD1 (6 bases). Germline V CDR1 and CDR2: SGHTA, FQGTGA. The CDR3 consists of 20 residues. V lost 5 bases and J 2 bases, leaving 27 bases between the germline ends. In DNA form, the CDR3 reads TGTGCCAGCAGCCACTACCCCCGGGACAAGGTAAATGGGACTAATGAAAAACTGTTTTTT. It specifies CASSHYPRDKVNGTNEKLFF.

The V and J genes are TRBV6-5 and TRBJ2-7; 9 nucleotides align to TRBD1. V lost 6 bases to trimming and J lost 6 bases; unmatched junction nucleotides: 6. Germline V gives CDR1 MNHEY, CDR2 SVGAGI. This CDR3 spans 13 amino acids. CDR3 in DNA: TGTGCCAGCAGGATGGACAGGGGTTCCGAGCAGTACTTC. Its translation: CASRMDRGSEQYF.

The CDR3 loop is CASSQDPINVAYEQYF. The CDR3 DNA reads TGCGCCAGCAGCCAAGATCCCATCAACGTTGCGTACGAGCAGTACTTC. The rearrangement links TRBV4-1 to TRBJ2-7; D is uncertain. The germline V and J ends were trimmed by 0 bases and 4 bases, with 16 bases remaining between them. Germline V gives CDR1 MGHRA, CDR2 YSYEKL. The length of the CDR3 is 16 residues.

The V and J genes are TRBV6-2 or TRBV6-3 and TRBJ2-1; the match to TRBD1 covers 7 bases. The CDR3 is 16 residues long. Trimming took 0 bases from V and 0 from J; bases not matched to a gene: 2. CDR1 and CDR2 from the germline V gene are MNHEY and SVGEGT. For the CDR3, the DNA is TGTGCCAGCAGTTACTCGCCAGGGGGCTCCTACAATGAGCAGTTCTTC. Translated: CASSYSPGGSYNEQFF.

The gene calls are TRBV11-2 and TRBJ2-5; 8 bases match TRBD2. J was trimmed by 5 bases and V by 1 base; bases with no gene match: 6. The CDR3 is 15 amino acids. The germline gives CDR1 SGHAT, CDR2 FQNNGV. Written as DNA, the CDR3 is TGTGCCAGCAGCTTAGGAGCGGGGGCTGAGGAGACCCAGTACTTC. Protein product: CASSLGAGAEETQYF.

V is TRBV6-7 and J is TRBJ1-1; D is unclear. TRBV6-7 carries the ORF label, with uncertain function. Deletions cut 0 bases from V and 1 base from J, with 18 bases between. The CDR3 loop spans 18 amino acids. The CDR3 spells CASSYSLKLGRANTEAFF. The CDR3 DNA reads as TGTGCCAGCAGTTACTCCCTTAAACTAGGACGAGCGAACACTGAAGCTTTCTTT.

This clone was observed many times. The V and J genes are TRBV7-9 and TRBJ2-2; TRBD1 aligns across 11 bases. This CDR3 comprises 16 residues. CDR1 is SEHNR, CDR2 FQNEAQ, per germline (reference sequence). The V segment lost 6 bases and the J segment 2 bases; nucleotides outside the gene matches: 5. DNA of the CDR3: TGTGCCAGCAGATCCGGGACAGGGGGAAACACCGGGGAGCTGTTTTTT. Residues: CASRSGTGGNTGELFF.

The rearrangement joins TRBV19 to TRBJ1-4; TRBD1 is a possible D gene (6 bases). The V gene's germline CDR1 is LNHDA and CDR2 SQIVND (reference sequence). CDR3 size: 15 residues. V lost 3 bases, J lost 3 bases, and 11 bases lay in between. CDR3 protein: CASSIGGQPNEKLFF. CDR3 DNA: TGTGCCAGTAGTATCGGTGGACAGCCTAATGAAAAACTGTTTTTT.

In the case of this clone: An end of the junction differs from the germline gene, which may be a read error. The chain uses TRBV7-3 and TRBJ2-5; D may be TRBD2 (6 bases). Germline CDR1 and CDR2: SGHTA and FQGTGA. This CDR3 is built from 15 residues. CDR3 bases: TGTGCCAGCAGCCTAACCGGGGGTTATAAGCAGACCCAGTACTTC. Amino acid sequence: CASSLTGGYKQTQYF.

The chain is built from TRBV7-9 and TRBJ2-7, with D perhaps TRBD2 (5 bases). Germline V CDR1 and CDR2: SEHNR, FQNEAQ (reference sequence). Trimming shortened V by 1 base and J by 5 bases, and 15 bases separated the two germline ends. The CDR3 contains 15 residues. The CDR3 reads CASSLVAGVQNEQYF. CDR3 DNA sequence: TGTGCCAGCAGCTTAGTTGCCGGGGTGCAGAACGAGCAGTACTTC.

This clone was detected only once. The V gene is TRBV5-1, the J gene TRBJ1-4, with D unclear. CDR1 and CDR2 (germline): SGHRS, YFSETQ. Trimming shortened V by 0 bases and J by 4 bases, and 7 bases separated the two germline ends. This CDR3 comprises 14 residues. The CDR3 loop reads CASSLGAVNEKLFF. The CDR3 DNA follows: TGCGCCAGCAGCTTGGGGGCAGTTAATGAAAAACTGTTTTTT. Looking up the rest from reference TRBV5-1 and TRBJ1-4 gives the full variable domain: KAGVTQTPRYLIKTRGQQVTLSCSPISGHRSVSWYQQTPGQGLQFLFEYFSETQRNKGNFPGRFSGRQFSNSRSEMNVSTLELGDSALYLCASSLGAVNEKLFFGSGTQLSVL.

The chain combines TRBV5-5 with TRBJ2-1, with a possible D match to TRBD2 (6 bases). There are 14 residues in the CDR3. Germline V gives CDR1 SGHKS, CDR2 YYEKEE (reference sequence). Between the trimmed V and J ends, which lost 1 base and 4 bases, there was a span of 9 bases. CDR3 residues: CASSLTSRYNEQFF. The CDR3 region has the DNA TGTGCCAGCAGCTTGACTAGCCGGTACAATGAGCAGTTCTTC.